Following are 10 T cell receptor beta chains from one sample sequenced in a study of blood T cells in healthy people across ages. Together with a sample-barcoded 5' primer, a J-beta primer mix was included in a second PCR lasting roughly 7 to 11 cycles. TCRdb re-derived calls from the 5' RACE reads in MiXCR, one entry per CDR3 protein. The sample includes over 1.5 million distinct CDR3 sequences, less than 50% of them seen just once. The sample consisted of blood. These receptors came from a woman between 35 and 50 years old in good health.

The J gene is TRBJ1-5, the V gene TRBV14, with D tentatively TRBD1 (6 bases). CDR1 and CDR2 from the germline V gene are SGHDN and FVKESK. This CDR3 spans 20 amino acids. V was clipped by 4 bases and J by 0 bases, with 25 bases between them. The CDR3: CASSPNTEGVGEYSNQPQHF. The DNA of the CDR3 is TGTGCCAGCAGCCCCAACACCGAGGGGGTCGGGGAATATAGCAATCAGCCCCAGCATTTT.

V is TRBV24-1 and J is TRBJ2-1; 12 bases fit TRBD2. The CDR3 length is 14 residues. V shed 2 bases and J 10 bases; nucleotides not matched to a gene: 2. Germline assignment: CDR1 KGHDR and CDR2 SFDVKD. CDR3 bases: TGTGCCACCAGTGATTCGCTAGCGGGGGGGGAGCAGTTCTTC. Translation: CATSDSLAGGEQFF.

A few counts support this clonotype. The chain combines TRBV5-4 with TRBJ1-2; perhaps TRBD1 as D (6 bases). The CDR3 has 13 amino acids. The germline V gene encodes CDR1 SGHNT and CDR2 YYREEE (reference sequence). Trimming pared 3 bases from V and 6 bases from J, leaving 12 bases between. CDR3 sequence reads: CASSSTGTNGYTF. As DNA, the CDR3 is TGTGCCAGCAGCTCTACAGGGACAAATGGCTACACCTTC. Full variable domain (outside the CDR3, taken from reference TRBV5-4 and TRBJ1-2): ETGVTQSPTHLIKTRGQQVTLRCSSQSGHNTVSWYQQALGQGPQFIFQYYREEENGRGNFPPRFSGLQFPNYSSELNVNALELDDSALYLCASSSTGTNGYTFGSGTRLTVV.

The CDR3 spells CASSFRSQRGGQETQYF. CDR3 DNA: TGCGCCAGCAGCTTTAGAAGCCAGCGGGGGGGCCAAGAGACCCAGTACTTC. The chain couples TRBV5-1 to TRBJ2-5; the match to TRBD2 covers 10 bases. The V gene's germline CDR1 is SGHRS and CDR2 YFSETQ. The CDR3 is made up of 17 amino acids. Trimming at V came to 2 bases and at J to 1 base, leaving 8 bases not matched to a gene. The full variable domain, completed using reference TRBV5-1 and TRBJ2-5, is KAGVTQTPRYLIKTRGQQVTLSCSPISGHRSVSWYQQTPGQGLQFLFEYFSETQRNKGNFPGRFSGRQFSNSRSEMNVSTLELGDSALYLCASSFRSQRGGQETQYFGPGTRLLVL.

The V call is TRBV20-1, the J call TRBJ2-5; D not certain. The germline V gene has CDR1 DFQATT and CDR2 SNEGSKA (reference sequence). This CDR3 is built from 13 residues. V lost 3 bases and J 3 bases, leaving 11 bases between the germline ends. CDR3 DNA sequence: TGCAGTGCTAGTACGTGGGCAGAAGAGACCCAGTACTTC. This sequence encodes CSASTWAEETQYF.

In DNA, the CDR3 is TGCGCCAGCACCCCTAGACCGGGGGTCACTGAAGCTTTCTTT. Protein: CASTPRPGVTEAFF. The V and J genes are TRBV5-1 and TRBJ1-1, with D possibly TRBD1 on 5 matching bases. The CDR3 is 14 residues long. The V gene's germline CDR1 is SGHRS and CDR2 YFSETQ. Trimming took 6 bases from V and 4 from J, leaving 16 bases between them.

The V gene is TRBV7-2, the J gene TRBJ1-1, with D tentatively TRBD1 (5 bases). Trimming cost V 3 bases and J 6 bases, with 11 bases left between them. The germline V gene encodes CDR1 SGHTA and CDR2 FQGNSA. The CDR3 loop spans 13 amino acids. CDR3 region: CASSFQGFAEAFF. The CDR3 DNA reads TGTGCCAGCAGCTTTCAGGGCTTCGCTGAAGCTTTCTTT.

This clonotype was seen a few times. The DNA for the CDR3 is TGTGCCAGCGCCTCCCGGACCTACAATGAGCAGTTCTTC. It yields the protein CASASRTYNEQFF. J is TRBJ2-1 and V is TRBV7-2; D gene uncertain. Germline-derived CDR1 and CDR2 are SGHTA and FQGNSA. The CDR3 sequence is 13 residues long. V lost 8 bases to trimming and J lost 2 bases, with 10 bases between them.

The V and J genes are TRBV9 and TRBJ2-1, with 12 nucleotides matching TRBD2. V was clipped by 4 bases and J by 0 bases; unmatched bases: 8. Germline V lookup: CDR1 SGDLS, CDR2 YYNGEE. The CDR3 loop spans 18 amino acids. CDR3 bases: TGTGCCAGCAGCCCCCCCCCTAGCGGGGGGGGCTCCTACAATGAGCAGTTCTTC. It encodes CASSPPPSGGGSYNEQFF. The variable domain in full, with the rest retrieved from reference TRBV9 and TRBJ2-1, is DSGVTQTPKHLITATGQRVTLRCSPRSGDLSVYWYQQSLDQGLQFLIQYYNGEERAKGNILERFSAQQFPDLHSELNLSSLELGDSALYFCASSPPPSGGGSYNEQFFGPGTRLTVL.

Notes on this clonotype: The junction does not match germline at one end; this may be a read error. The V gene is TRBV7-3, the J gene TRBJ2-3; either TRBD1 or TRBD2 may fit D (5 bases each). The length of the CDR3 is 15 residues. The V gene's germline CDR1 is SGHTA and CDR2 FQGTGA. The CDR3 is CASSFGTISTDTRYF. CDR3 DNA sequence: TGTGCCAGCAGCTTCGGGACCATTAGCACAGATACGCGGTATTTT.